The 26 T cell receptor beta chains presented below share a single source sample, sequenced in a study of blood T cell repertoires in COVID-19. Data came from immunoSEQ multiplex PCR; TCRdb stores just in-frame clones and leaves some out. Among tens of thousands of clones listed, around 85% were seen once. What was sequenced was peripheral blood. The receptor source for this set is an elderly woman with acute or convalescent COVID-19.

This chain uses TRBV5-4 with TRBJ2-2, with TRBD2 matching over 10 bases. Germline lookup yields CDR1 SGHNT and CDR2 YYREEE (reference sequence). The length of the CDR3 is 17 residues. Trimming removed 4 bases from V and 5 bases from J; junction bases left unmatched: 11. The CDR3 DNA follows: TGTGCCAGCAGCCCCCGACCGGGACTAGCGAGGACCGGGGAGCTGTTTTTT. Amino acids: CASSPRPGLARTGELFF.

This chain uses TRBV28 with TRBJ2-7; tentative D call: TRBD2 (6 bases). The CDR3 loop spans 19 amino acids. Trimming pared 3 bases from V and 1 base from J, leaving 25 bases between. Germline V CDR1 and CDR2: MDHEN, SYDVKM. The CDR3 reads CASSLSTHGLWRDSYEQYF. Written as DNA, the CDR3 is TGTGCCAGCAGTTTGTCAACCCACGGATTGTGGCGGGATTCCTACGAGCAGTACTTC.

The gene calls are TRBV6-5 and TRBJ2-5, with TRBD1 as a possible D gene (7 bases). Looked up from germline, CDR1 is MNHEY and CDR2 is SVGAGI. The CDR3 extends over 14 amino acids. Between the trimmed V and J ends, which lost 11 bases and 4 bases, there was a span of 20 bases. The CDR3 region is CASGGEGGGETQYF. DNA of the CDR3: TGTGCCTCAGGGGGAGAGGGGGGCGGAGAGACCCAGTACTTC.

The CDR3 protein is CASSERGLVGTGQPQHF. Written as DNA, the CDR3 is TGCGCCAGCAGTGAAAGGGGTTTGGTGGGGACTGGGCAGCCCCAGCATTTT. The genes are TRBV10-1 and TRBJ1-5; possible D gene TRBD1, 5 bases. The length of the CDR3 is 17 residues. V lost 3 bases and J 7 bases, leaving 22 bases between the germline ends. Germline CDR1 is WNHNN and CDR2 is SYGVQD (reference sequence).

The rearrangement uses TRBV9 and TRBJ2-3, with D perhaps TRBD2 (6 bases). The V gene's germline CDR1 is SGDLS and CDR2 YYNGEE. The CDR3 length is 16 residues. V gave up 0 bases and J gave up 5 bases, with 16 bases separating them. The CDR3 DNA reads TGTGCCAGCAGCGTAGGGCCCGAACTAGCTAGAGATACGCAGTATTTT. It yields the protein CASSVGPELARDTQYF.

CDR3 DNA sequence: TGTGCCAGCAGCTTAGCCGACAGGGGTGGGCGAAACACCATATATTTT. Its translation is CASSLADRGGRNTIYF. The rearrangement links TRBV11-2 to TRBJ1-3; TRBD1 matches at 8 bases. Looked up from germline, CDR1 is SGHAT and CDR2 is FQNNGV. The CDR3 sequence is 16 residues long. J lost 5 bases, V lost 1 base, and 7 bases had no gene match.

This clone was seen only a few times. Here the CDR3 reads CSVIAGPQETQYF. The CDR3 DNA reads as TGCAGCGTAATAGCGGGACCTCAAGAGACCCAGTACTTC. The chain has TRBV29-1 and TRBJ2-5, with 8 bases that match TRBD2. Unmatched junction bases numbered 5, after V lost 6 bases and J lost 2 bases. There are 13 residues in the CDR3. CDR1 is SQVTM and CDR2 is ANQGSEA in the germline V gene.

The DNA for the CDR3 is TGTGCCAGCACCATGTCGGGTGTTGGGGAGACCCAGTACTTC. Residues: CASTMSGVGETQYF. The J gene is TRBJ2-5, the V gene TRBV2, with D unclear. V was pared by 7 bases and J by 5 bases, with 17 bases between. The CDR3 sequence is 14 residues long. CDR1 and CDR2 from the germline V gene are SNHLY and FYNNEI.

The chain recombines TRBV30 with TRBJ1-1; D call uncertain. The V gene lost 4 bases and the J gene lost 1 base, with 4 bases spanning the gap. Germline-derived CDR1 and CDR2 are GTSNPN and SVGIG (reference sequence). The CDR3 loop spans 11 amino acids. The CDR3 region is CAWNSNTEAFF. The DNA of the CDR3 is TGTGCCTGGAACTCGAACACTGAAGCTTTCTTT.

The genes are TRBV19 and TRBJ1-6; no definite D call. This CDR3 is built from 15 residues. Germline V gene sequence: CDR1 LNHDA, CDR2 SQIVND (reference sequence). Deletions cut 3 bases from V and 1 base from J, with 7 bases between. The CDR3 reads CASSMGSSYNSPLHF. In DNA form, the CDR3 reads TGTGCCAGTAGTATGGGGAGTTCCTATAATTCACCCCTCCACTTT.

The chain links TRBV5-1 to TRBJ2-3, with 12 positions matching TRBD1. Germline V lookup: CDR1 SGHRS, CDR2 YFSETQ. The V and J ends lost 4 bases and 4 bases, in that order; junction bases with no gene match: 4. The CDR3 is 15 residues long. CDR3 amino acids: CASSPGTGGADTQYF. The CDR3 nucleotides are TGCGCCAGCAGCCCAGGGACAGGGGGCGCAGATACGCAGTATTTT.

V gene TRBV19 combines with J gene TRBJ1-6, with a tentative D call TRBD1 (6 bases). Germline CDR1 is LNHDA and CDR2 is SQIVND (reference sequence). The CDR3 extends over 16 amino acids. V was pared by 9 bases and J by 7 bases, with 22 bases between. The CDR3 DNA reads as TGTGCCAGCCAACTGCAACCGGGGGGGCTGAATTCACCCCTCCACTTT. Translation: CASQLQPGGLNSPLHF.

The chain couples TRBV9 to TRBJ2-5, with 10 nucleotides matching TRBD2. The ends lost 0 bases at V and 4 bases at J; junction bases unmatched: 18. In germline, CDR1 is SGDLS, CDR2 YYNGEE. The CDR3 totals 20 residues. Here the CDR3 reads CASSVESGDTSGTWVETQYF. CDR3 sequence (DNA): TGTGCCAGCAGCGTAGAGAGTGGAGATACTAGCGGGACGTGGGTAGAGACCCAGTACTTC. Full variable domain (outside the CDR3, taken from reference TRBV9 and TRBJ2-5): DSGVTQTPKHLITATGQRVTLRCSPRSGDLSVYWYQQSLDQGLQFLIQYYNGEERAKGNILERFSAQQFPDLHSELNLSSLELGDSALYFCASSVESGDTSGTWVETQYFGPGTRLLVL.

The chain links TRBV11-3 to TRBJ2-3, with TRBD2 matching 15 bases. Germline trimming cut 2 bases from V and 4 bases from J; bases unmatched to any gene: 1. The CDR3 consists of 16 residues. Germline V CDR1 and CDR2: SGHNT, YENEEA. CDR3 in DNA: TGTGCCAGCAGCTTACGGACTAGCGGGGGGGCAGATACGCAGTATTTT. Translated, it gives CASSLRTSGGADTQYF.

The chain joins TRBV6-2 or TRBV6-3 to TRBJ2-7, with TRBD2 matching 9 bases. CDR1 and CDR2 from the germline V gene are MNHEY and SVGEGT. With 2 bases clipped from V and 3 bases from J, the junction kept 8 bases outside the gene matches. The CDR3 extends over 16 amino acids. The CDR3 loop is CASSYAGVAGDYEQYF. DNA for the CDR3: TGTGCCAGCAGTTACGCTGGGGTAGCGGGAGACTACGAGCAGTACTTC.

The rearrangement joins TRBV6-6 to TRBJ1-1; TRBD1 is a possible D gene (5 bases). The CDR3 has 13 amino acids. CDR1 is MNHNY and CDR2 is SVGAGI in the germline V gene (reference sequence). The V and J ends lost 7 bases and 4 bases respectively, with 13 bases between them. CDR3 in DNA: TGTGCCAGCAACCTCGGACAAACCACTGAAGCTTTCTTT. As protein: CASNLGQTTEAFF.

The chain employs TRBV7-2 and TRBJ2-7, with D possibly TRBD2 on 7 matching bases. This CDR3 contains 15 residues. From germline, CDR1 is SGHTA and CDR2 FQGNSA. V dropped 1 base and J dropped 1 base, with 11 bases sitting between them. The CDR3 bases are TGTGCCAGCAGCTTAGTCAGGGGAGGGTCCTACGAGCAGTACTTC. This translates into CASSLVRGGSYEQYF.

The gene calls are TRBV2 and TRBJ1-1; D ambiguous. CDR3 size: 15 residues. The V and J ends lost 5 bases and 4 bases respectively, with 17 bases between them. In germline, CDR1 is SNHLY, CDR2 FYNNEI. DNA of the CDR3: TGTGCCAGCAGTTCATCTTGGCCAATTCTCACTGAAGCTTTCTTT. Amino acid sequence: CASSSSWPILTEAFF.

The V gene is TRBV3-1 (or the pseudogene TRBV3-2), the J gene TRBJ1-1, with D possibly matching TRBD1 (6 bases). The CDR3 has 16 residues. The V gene lost 4 bases and the J gene lost 0 bases, with 15 bases spanning the gap. CDR1 and CDR2 (germline): LGHDT, YNNKEL (reference sequence). The CDR3 DNA reads as TGTGCCAGCAGCCGTGGCGGGGGGCTGATGAACACTGAAGCTTTCTTT. Translation: CASSRGGGLMNTEAFF.

The V call is TRBV2, the J call TRBJ1-4, with TRBD1 matching over 7 bases. Germline loops: CDR1 SNHLY, CDR2 FYNNEI. The CDR3 is 14 amino acids. V lost 8 bases and J lost 8; bases outside the gene matches: 11. CDR3 protein: CASRRDSGGEKLFF. CDR3 DNA: TGTGCCAGCCGCCGGGACAGCGGAGGCGAAAAACTGTTTTTT.

The chain couples TRBV25-1 to TRBJ1-1; D unclear. This CDR3 is 13 amino acids long. Germline V gives CDR1 MGHDK, CDR2 SYGVNS. V was trimmed by 4 bases and J by 6 bases, leaving 12 bases between them. The CDR3 DNA is TGTGCCAGCAGTGGGACGGGGTGGGCTGAAGCTTTCTTT. The encoded protein is CASSGTGWAEAFF.

This rearrangement joins TRBV30 to TRBJ1-4, with TRBD1 identical over 7 bases. The length of the CDR3 is 15 residues. The V gene end was trimmed by 2 bases and the J gene end by 5 bases; junction bases not matched to a gene: 8. CDR1 and CDR2 (germline): GTSNPN, SVGIG (reference sequence). In DNA, the CDR3 is TGTGCCTGGAGTCCCCGACAGGGAATAAATGAAAAACTGTTTTTT. This codes for CAWSPRQGINEKLFF. Supplemented by reference TRBV30 and TRBJ1-4, the full variable domain reads SQTIHQWPATLVQPVGSPLSLECTVEGTSNPNLYWYRQAAGRGLQLLFYSVGIGQISSEVPQNLSASRPQDRQFILSSKKLLLSDSGFYLCAWSPRQGINEKLFFGSGTQLSVL.

The rearrangement joins TRBV2 to TRBJ2-1; no reliable D call. Trimming cost V 8 bases and J 9 bases, with 17 bases left between them. This CDR3 has 13 amino acids. Looked up from germline, CDR1 is SNHLY and CDR2 is FYNNEI. CDR3 in amino acids: CASRRSSSAEQFF. CDR3 DNA sequence: TGTGCCAGCCGACGGTCTAGTAGTGCTGAGCAGTTCTTC.

The CDR3 sequence is CASSFAGLEAFF. CDR3 coding DNA: TGTGCCAGCAGCTTCGCGGGGCTTGAAGCTTTCTTT. This chain uses TRBV11-2 with TRBJ1-1; the D gene is possibly TRBD1 (5 bases). CDR3 size: 12 residues. The V gene's germline CDR1 is SGHAT and CDR2 FQNNGV. V gave up 3 bases and J gave up 7 bases, with 9 bases separating them. Using reference TRBV11-2 and TRBJ1-1 for the parts outside the CDR3, the full variable domain is EAGVAQSPRYKIIEKRQSVAFWCNPISGHATLYWYQQILGQGPKLLIQFQNNGVVDDSQLPKDRFSAERLKGVDSTLKIQPAKLEDSAVYLCASSFAGLEAFFGQGTRLTVV.

This chain links TRBV2 with TRBJ2-7, with a tentative D call TRBD2 (7 bases). Trimming cost V 4 bases and J 5 bases, with 18 bases left between them. The CDR3 is 15 residues long. Germline CDR1 is SNHLY and CDR2 is FYNNEI. The CDR3 loop is CASSGLGGGSDEQYF. In DNA form, the CDR3 reads TGTGCCAGCAGTGGACTAGGGGGGGGCTCGGACGAGCAGTACTTC.

This clone was counted a single time. The DNA for the CDR3 is TGTGCCAGCAGCCCCTTGGGCGGGGGGAACCACTACGAGCAGTACTTC. It is translated as CASSPLGGGNHYEQYF. This chain joins TRBV7-2 and TRBJ2-7, with TRBD2 matching 8 bases. The CDR3 is made up of 16 amino acids. Trimming at V came to 5 bases and at J to 3 bases, leaving 12 bases not matched to a gene. Per the germline V gene, CDR1 is SGHTA and CDR2 is FQGNSA.